The present entry profiles one T cell receptor (beta chain) with its context. The table came from immunoSEQ multiplex PCR; TCRdb's copy has only in-frame clones and leaves some out. This sample yields 250,000 to 300,000 clones, of which about 88% are seen a single time; over 9% belongs to the top ten. Trimming removed 4 bases at V and 4 bases at J, with 13 bases between. Germline assignment: CDR1 MDHEN and CDR2 SYDVKM. This CDR3 is built from 14 residues. The data originate from a study of blood T cell repertoires in COVID-19. The Seattle site enrolled patients during active infection and followed them longitudinally.

The rearrangement uses TRBV28 and TRBJ1-2; the D is unclear. The receptor comes from a woman under 40 with COVID-19, enrolled during active disease. Sequenced: peripheral blood. The CDR3 DNA sequence: TGTGCCAGCAGTTCCCCAGATACCTTCTATGGCTACACCTTC. Translated: CASSSPDTFYGYTF.